Presented here are 7 T cell receptor beta chains from one specimen sequenced in a study of blood T cell repertoires in COVID-19. Clones were sequenced by immunoSEQ multiplex PCR, and TCRdb holds only the in-frame ones, with some missing. The table has about 330,000 clones, roughly 86% seen once. Material for sequencing was PBMCs or T cells enriched from blood (not recorded which). The receptor source for this set is a woman younger than 45 who had recovered from COVID-19.

The chain has TRBV6-5 and TRBJ1-2; tentatively, D is TRBD1 (6 bases). The V end was cut by 0 bases, the J end by 6 bases, with 17 bases between. The germline V gene encodes CDR1 MNHEY and CDR2 SVGAGI. The CDR3 sequence is 16 residues long. CDR3 protein: CASSYSPVGEGDGYTF. The CDR3 region has the DNA TGTGCCAGCAGTTACTCCCCGGTGGGGGAGGGGGATGGCTACACCTTC.

This chain joins TRBV5-1 and TRBJ1-2; the match to TRBD1 covers 8 bases. The CDR3 has 14 amino acids. Germline CDR1 reads SGHRS; CDR2 reads YFSETQ. Trimming cost V 4 bases and J 4 bases; bases outside gene matches: 6. CDR3 residues: CASSPQGGTYGYTF. CDR3 sequence (DNA): TGCGCCAGCAGCCCACAGGGGGGGACCTATGGCTACACCTTC.

This chain links TRBV2 with TRBJ1-1; D is uncertain. The germline CDR1 and CDR2 sequences are SNHLY and FYNNEI. The CDR3 covers 13 residues. The germline V and J ends were trimmed by 4 bases and 5 bases, with 11 bases remaining between them. The CDR3 DNA reads TGTGCCAGCAGTGTGGCCAGAGGAACTGAAGCTTTCTTT. Protein sequence: CASSVARGTEAFF.

The genes are TRBV23-1 and TRBJ2-1, with TRBD1 matching 12 bases. TRBV23-1 is given ORF status, its function remaining uncertain. Germline trimming cut 4 bases from V and 8 bases from J; bases unmatched to any gene: 12. This CDR3 region has 17 residues. CDR3 sequence (DNA): TGCGCCAGCAGTCGACGGGACAGGGGGCGGAGAAAAGATGAGCAGTTCTTC. It specifies CASSRRDRGRRKDEQFF.

This chain links TRBV19 with TRBJ2-5, with TRBD2 matching over 13 bases. The CDR3 contains 18 residues. Germline assignment: CDR1 LNHDA and CDR2 SQIVND (reference sequence). Unmatched junction bases numbered 12, after V lost 5 bases and J lost 3 bases. The CDR3 sequence is CASSPRRTSGGSKETQYF. CDR3 DNA sequence: TGTGCCAGTAGTCCAAGGCGGACTAGCGGGGGCTCAAAAGAGACCCAGTACTTC. The full variable domain, rest sourced from reference TRBV19 and TRBJ2-5, is DGGITQSPKYLFRKEGQNVTLSCEQNLNHDAMYWYRQDPGQGLRLIYYSQIVNDFQKGDIAEGYSVSREKKESFPLTVTSAQKNPTAFYLCASSPRRTSGGSKETQYFGPGTRLLVL.

The gene calls are TRBV11-2 and TRBJ2-1; 9 nucleotides agree with TRBD1. Germline V gene sequence: CDR1 SGHAT, CDR2 FQNNGV. The CDR3 sequence is 18 residues long. J lost 2 bases, V lost 1 base, and 9 bases had no gene match. The CDR3 nucleotides read TGTGCCAGCAGCTTAGTGGGTACCCGGGACAGGGCCTACAATGAGCAGTTCTTC. It is translated as CASSLVGTRDRAYNEQFF.

This chain links TRBV11-3 with TRBJ1-1; D remains unclear. This CDR3 is 13 amino acids long. With 3 bases removed from V and 2 bases from J, the gap between germline ends came to 7 bases. Germline CDR1 reads SGHNT; CDR2 reads YENEEA. Here the CDR3 reads CASSFEGNTEAFF. The CDR3 DNA reads as TGTGCCAGCAGCTTTGAGGGTAACACTGAAGCTTTCTTT.